This is a list of T cell receptor beta chains from one sample in a study of CXCR3-negative and CXCR3-positive naive CD8 T cells. Using the 5' RACE reads, TCRdb records one entry per CDR3 protein without DNA. This listing includes around 95,000 distinct CDR3 sequences. Input material: naive CXCR3+ CD8+ T cells from blood. These TCRs come from a human donor in good health. Some clones in this sample may be carry-over from other donors' samples. The CDR3 runs from the conserved cysteine through the conserved F or W.

j_call	v_call	cdr3_aa
TRBJ2-5	TRBV7-2	CASSLATDRAGEETQYF
TRBJ2-1	TRBV7-8	CASSLLSVGQRWSAQFF
TRBJ2-1	TRBV2	CASSFGTNNEQFF
TRBJ2-1	TRBV6-5	CASSYYVGRNEQFF
TRBJ2-7	TRBV7-2	CASSPTDEQYF
TRBJ2-1	TRBV19	CASSIVGLAGGNEQFF
TRBJ1-1	TRBV12-3/TRBV12-4	CASSFQAGGEAFF
TRBJ2-5	TRBV2	CASSDPPGEGTQYF
TRBJ2-3	TRBV28	CASRGQIPTDTQYF
TRBJ1-5	TRBV19	CASSIGNQPQHF
TRBJ2-1	TRBV2	CASIPRDGYNEQFF
TRBJ2-3	TRBV7-2	CASSAPMRDTQYF
TRBJ1-4	TRBV29-1	CSVELSADLGVPNEKLFF
TRBJ2-2	TRBV6-2/TRBV6-3	CASTPKGEAGELFF
TRBJ2-3	TRBV21-1	CASSKPYQGTGVSTDTQYF
TRBJ2-5	TRBV7-9	CASRTTRKETQYF
TRBJ2-3	TRBV5-1	CASSPPRPGPSGDTDTQYF
TRBJ2-1	TRBV6-6	CASSYPSGFVESEQFF
TRBJ2-7	TRBV20-1	CSARPHGTDYEQYF
TRBJ2-7	TRBV6-2/TRBV6-3	CASSFGTHYEQYF
TRBJ2-5	TRBV29-1	CSVRGSGGAWETQYF
TRBJ2-1	TRBV7-2	CASSFSGVRYNEQFF
TRBJ1-2	TRBV5-5	CASSPGPGGGGYGYTF
TRBJ2-3	TRBV28	CASRRSPDTQYF
TRBJ2-3	TRBV7-6	CASGQGGTDTQYF
TRBJ2-3	TRBV23-1	CASSHRLAGGPVEDTQYF
TRBJ2-5	TRBV5-1	CASSRTGGGKETQYF
TRBJ2-7	TRBV28	CASRPDGAPRNEQYF
TRBJ2-7	TRBV7-9	CASSLSAASSYEQYF
TRBJ2-7	TRBV4-3	CASSPRRVGADNHEQYF
TRBJ2-2	TRBV7-2	CASSSHTGELFF
TRBJ2-5	TRBV29-1	CSVAFRQGEVIQETQYF
TRBJ2-1	TRBV4-1	CASSQDKSGGYNEQFF
TRBJ2-1	TRBV12-3/TRBV12-4	CASSFSGEQFF
TRBJ1-2	TRBV29-1	CSVPSRVGYGYTF
TRBJ2-5	TRBV29-1	CSVEDRKLAGVEGAGETQYF
TRBJ2-7	TRBV7-9	CASSLIAREDEQYF
TRBJ2-1	TRBV7-7	CASSLGRGVNEQFF
TRBJ1-1	TRBV7-6	CASREGWNTEAFF
TRBJ2-2	TRBV6-5	CASSPWGRELFF
TRBJ2-7	TRBV7-2	CASSLYIVPEDEQYF